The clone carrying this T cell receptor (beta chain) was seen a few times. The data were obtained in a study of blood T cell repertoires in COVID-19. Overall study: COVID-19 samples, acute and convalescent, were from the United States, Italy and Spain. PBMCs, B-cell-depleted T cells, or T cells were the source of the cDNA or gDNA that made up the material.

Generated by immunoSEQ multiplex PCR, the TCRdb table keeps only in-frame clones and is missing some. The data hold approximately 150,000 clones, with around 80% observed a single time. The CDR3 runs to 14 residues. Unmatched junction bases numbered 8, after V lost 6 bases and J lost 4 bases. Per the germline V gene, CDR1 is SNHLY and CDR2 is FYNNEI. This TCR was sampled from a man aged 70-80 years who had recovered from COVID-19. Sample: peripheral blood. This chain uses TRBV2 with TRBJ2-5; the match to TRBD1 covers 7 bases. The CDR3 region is CASSATGWRETQYF. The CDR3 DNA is TGTGCCAGCAGCGCGACAGGGTGGCGAGAGACCCAGTACTTC. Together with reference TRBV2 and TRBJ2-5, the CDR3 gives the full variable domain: EPEVTQTPSHQVTQMGQEVILRCVPISNHLYFYWYRQILGQKVEFLVSFYNNEISEKSEIFDDQFSVERPDGSNFTLKIRSTKLEDSAMYFCASSATGWRETQYFGPGTRLLVL.